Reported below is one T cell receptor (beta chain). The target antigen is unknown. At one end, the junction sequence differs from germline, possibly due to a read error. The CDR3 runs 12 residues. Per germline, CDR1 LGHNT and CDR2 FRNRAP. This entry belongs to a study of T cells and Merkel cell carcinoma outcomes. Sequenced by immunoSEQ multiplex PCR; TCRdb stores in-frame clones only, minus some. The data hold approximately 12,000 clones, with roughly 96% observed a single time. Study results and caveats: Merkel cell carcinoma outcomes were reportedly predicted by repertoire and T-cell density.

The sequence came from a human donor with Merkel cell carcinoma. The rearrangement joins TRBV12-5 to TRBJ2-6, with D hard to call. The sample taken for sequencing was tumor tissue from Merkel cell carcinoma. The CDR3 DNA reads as TGTGTTAGTCAGACTGGGGCCAACGTCCTGACTTTC. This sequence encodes CVSQTGANVLTF.